Listed here are 21 T cell receptor beta chains from one sample, sequenced in a study of glioma-infiltrating T cells after dendritic cell vaccination. Data came from immunoSEQ multiplex PCR; TCRdb stores just in-frame clones and leaves some out. The sample lists tens of thousands of clones, 85% occurring once. Time point reported: after dendritic cell vaccination, including at tumor progression/relapse. The starting material was blood, obtained after dendritic cell vaccination. These receptors were collected from a human donor with glioblastoma.

The chain is built from TRBV4-1 and TRBJ2-7; weak D call: TRBD1 (5 bases). The CDR3 is 15 residues long. The germline V gene has CDR1 MGHRA and CDR2 YSYEKL. Deletions cut 1 base from V and 0 bases from J, with 10 bases between. The CDR3 reads CASSQGWGNSYEQYF. The CDR3 DNA reads TGCGCCAGCAGCCAAGGCTGGGGCAACTCCTACGAGCAGTACTTC.

The CDR3 is CASSQDTGLSQVSDTQYF. The CDR3 DNA reads TGCGCCAGCAGCCAAGACACGGGATTGAGCCAAGTGTCAGATACGCAGTATTTT. The chain couples TRBV4-3 to TRBJ2-3, with D tentatively TRBD2 (5 bases). The CDR3 loop spans 18 amino acids. With 0 bases removed from V and 4 bases from J, the gap between germline ends came to 20 bases. The germline V gene has CDR1 LGHNA and CDR2 YSLEER.

The V gene is TRBV15, the J gene TRBJ2-1; 8 positions agree with TRBD2. The CDR3 runs to 16 residues. CDR1 is LNHNV, CDR2 YYDKDF, per germline (reference sequence). J gave up 6 bases and V 3 bases, and 10 bases lay outside the gene matches. The CDR3 DNA sequence: TGTGCCACCAGCAGGGGGGATGGACTAGCTTCCAATGAGCAGTTCTTC. It encodes CATSRGDGLASNEQFF.

V gene TRBV2 combines with J gene TRBJ2-5; D is perhaps TRBD1 (5 bases). The CDR3 loop spans 14 amino acids. The germline V gene encodes CDR1 SNHLY and CDR2 FYNNEI. V lost 2 bases and J 5 bases, leaving 12 bases between the germline ends. In nucleotides, the CDR3 is TGTGCCAGCAGTGAAAGGCAGGGTGGCGAGACCCAGTACTTC. Translated: CASSERQGGETQYF. Full variable domain (rest looked up from reference TRBV2 and TRBJ2-5): EPEVTQTPSHQVTQMGQEVILRCVPISNHLYFYWYRQILGQKVEFLVSFYNNEISEKSEIFDDQFSVERPDGSNFTLKIRSTKLEDSAMYFCASSERQGGETQYFGPGTRLLVL.

This chain uses TRBV4-1 with TRBJ2-3; no firm D call. The V gene lost 3 bases and the J gene lost 2 bases, with 12 bases spanning the gap. Germline values: CDR1 MGHRA, CDR2 YSYEKL. The CDR3 is made up of 15 amino acids. The CDR3, as DNA: TGCGCCAGCAGCCACGCTAGGCTCCCCACAGATACGCAGTATTTT. Protein product: CASSHARLPTDTQYF.

V usage is TRBV2 and J usage is TRBJ2-5; 10 bases map to TRBD2. This CDR3 contains 15 residues. After removal of 6 bases from V and 2 bases from J, the junction contained 6 bases not matched to a gene. Germline loops: CDR1 SNHLY, CDR2 FYNNEI. This CDR3 is CASSPTSGFQETQYF. For the CDR3, the DNA is TGTGCCAGCAGCCCGACTAGCGGGTTTCAAGAGACCCAGTACTTC.

Concerning this clone itself: The junction departs from germline at one end; a sequencing error may be responsible. The genes are TRBV5-1 and TRBJ2-7, with D tentatively TRBD2 (5 bases). The germline CDR1 and CDR2 sequences are SGHRS and YFSETQ. CDR3 size: 16 residues. As DNA, the CDR3 is TGCGCCAGCAGCCCAACCCAACTAGGTTGGGCCTACGAGCGGTACTTC. Translating it yields CASSPTQLGWAYERYF. The full variable domain, rest sourced from reference TRBV5-1 and TRBJ2-7, is KAGVTQTPRYLIKTRGQQVTLSCSPISGHRSVSWYQQTPGQGLQFLFEYFSETQRNKGNFPGRFSGRQFSNSRSEMNVSTLELGDSALYLCASSPTQLGWAYERYFGPGTRLTVT.

The chain recombines TRBV9 with TRBJ1-3, with TRBD1 identical over 8 bases. With 4 bases clipped from V and 8 bases from J, the junction kept 5 bases outside the gene matches. The length of the CDR3 is 13 residues. Germline V gene sequence: CDR1 SGDLS, CDR2 YYNGEE. In nucleotides, the CDR3 is TGTGCCAGCAGCCCGGGACAGGAGTACACCATATATTTT. It encodes CASSPGQEYTIYF.

The genes are TRBV4-1 and TRBJ1-2; TRBD1 might be the D (6 bases). Trimming cost V 4 bases and J 3 bases, with 18 bases left between them. Germline values: CDR1 MGHRA, CDR2 YSYEKL. The CDR3 spans 16 residues. The CDR3 spells CASSPGEGGVDYGYTF. CDR3 in DNA: TGCGCCAGCAGCCCCGGGGAAGGGGGGGTTGACTATGGCTACACCTTC.

The gene calls are TRBV6-4 and TRBJ2-7; 8 bases align to TRBD2. This CDR3 contains 14 residues. The J segment lost 7 bases and the V segment lost 4 bases, leaving 9 bases of the junction unmatched. The V gene's germline CDR1 is MRHNA and CDR2 SNTAGT. The CDR3 DNA reads TGTGCCAGCAGTGCCATAGCGGGGTATGGGGAGCAGTACTTC. Protein sequence: CASSAIAGYGEQYF.

The CDR3, as DNA: TGTGCCAGCAGGCAGGGCGGGACCAACCGAGGGACCGGGGAGCTGTTTTTT. It codes for CASRQGGTNRGTGELFF. The genes are TRBV5-4 and TRBJ2-2, with D perhaps matching TRBD2 (6 bases). This CDR3 is 17 amino acids long. Germline-derived CDR1 and CDR2 are SGHNT and YYREEE (reference sequence). V lost 5 bases to trimming and J lost 5 bases, with 22 bases between them.

The V gene is TRBV10-3, the J gene TRBJ2-7; 10 bases match TRBD2. The CDR3 contains 17 residues. CDR1 is ENHRY, CDR2 SYGVKD, per germline. V shed 3 bases, J shed 7 bases, and the junction held 15 bases outside the gene matches. The CDR3 protein is CAISELGVAGGLMEQYF. The CDR3, as DNA: TGTGCCATCAGTGAATTAGGAGTAGCGGGAGGTCTTATGGAGCAGTACTTC.

The rearrangement links TRBV15 to TRBJ1-2; D perhaps matches TRBD1 (5 bases). V gave up 6 bases and J gave up 2 bases, with 10 bases separating them. The CDR3 is made up of 13 amino acids. Germline assignment: CDR1 LNHNV and CDR2 YYDKDF (reference sequence). CDR3: CATRPTGNYGYTF. The CDR3 DNA is TGTGCCACCAGACCCACAGGAAACTATGGCTACACCTTC.

The gene calls are TRBV4-2 and TRBJ2-1; weak D call: TRBD2 (7 bases). The V end was cut by 0 bases, the J end by 3 bases, with 12 bases between. CDR1 LGHNA and CDR2 YNFKEQ come from the germline V gene. CDR3 length equals 16 residues. The CDR3 nucleotides are TGTGCCAGCAGCCAAGATGGGGGGGGCAGCTACAATGAGCAGTTCTTC. Translation: CASSQDGGGSYNEQFF.

This chain links TRBV11-2 with TRBJ1-5, with D possibly being TRBD1 (5 bases). Germline-derived CDR1 and CDR2 are SGHAT and FQNNGV. V gave up 0 bases and J gave up 7 bases, with 22 bases separating them. The CDR3 consists of 18 residues. CDR3: CASSLDAGGVGGGQPQHF. The CDR3 coding sequence is TGTGCCAGCAGCTTAGATGCGGGGGGGGTTGGTGGGGGGCAGCCCCAGCATTTT.

The chain employs TRBV4-1 and TRBJ2-1; TRBD1 agrees at 8 bases. Germline trimming cut 0 bases from V and 10 bases from J; bases unmatched to any gene: 5. This CDR3 is built from 14 residues. CDR1 is MGHRA and CDR2 is YSYEKL in the germline V gene. The CDR3, as DNA: TGCGCCAGCAGCCAAGATGGCCCAGGGGGCGAGCAGTTCTTC. Protein sequence: CASSQDGPGGEQFF.

This clone was recorded once. The chain employs TRBV11-1 and TRBJ1-6; D remains unclear. Germline V gene lookup returns CDR1 SGHAT and CDR2 FQDESV (reference sequence). V shed 5 bases and J shed 6 bases, with 8 bases lying between them. This CDR3 contains 13 residues. The CDR3 nucleotides read TGTGCCAGCAGCCAAACGGGTAATTCACCCCTCCACTTT. Translated, it gives CASSQTGNSPLHF.

V and J are TRBV4-1 and TRBJ1-3; D uncertain. The CDR3 is 12 residues long. Germline CDR1 and CDR2: MGHRA and YSYEKL. With 4 bases removed from V and 4 bases from J, the gap between germline ends came to 5 bases. CDR3 loop: CASSPLGNTIYF. The CDR3 coding sequence is TGCGCCAGCAGCCCTCTGGGAAACACCATATATTTT.

V usage is TRBV18 and J usage is TRBJ2-7, with 11 bases matching TRBD2. The V and J ends lost 2 bases and 5 bases, in that order; junction bases with no gene match: 5. The germline V gene has CDR1 KGHSH and CDR2 LQKENI. This CDR3 has 15 amino acids. The CDR3 region is CASSPGLAGKNEQYF. In DNA form, the CDR3 reads TGTGCCAGCTCACCAGGACTAGCGGGCAAGAACGAGCAGTACTTC.

CDR3 DNA: TGTGCCAGCAGTGAAGCCCGGGCAGATACGCAGTATTTT. Translating gives CASSEARADTQYF. The V gene is TRBV2, the J gene TRBJ2-3; no clear D. This CDR3 comprises 13 residues. V lost 0 bases, J lost 4 bases, and 5 bases lay in between. Looked up from germline, CDR1 is SNHLY and CDR2 is FYNNEI. Full variable domain (rest looked up from reference TRBV2 and TRBJ2-3): EPEVTQTPSHQVTQMGQEVILRCVPISNHLYFYWYRQILGQKVEFLVSFYNNEISEKSEIFDDQFSVERPDGSNFTLKIRSTKLEDSAMYFCASSEARADTQYFGPGTRLTVL.

The V and J genes are TRBV4-3 and TRBJ1-5; 9 bases align to TRBD1. The CDR3 runs 16 residues. Unmatched junction bases numbered 7, after V lost 0 bases and J lost 7 bases. CDR1 is LGHNA, CDR2 YSLEER, per germline. In DNA, the CDR3 is TGCGCCAGCAGCCAAGATCCGGACAGGGGAGGACAGCCCCAGCATTTT. Its translation is CASSQDPDRGGQPQHF.